A selection of T cell receptor beta chains follows, all from one sample in a study of blood T cell repertoires in COVID-19. The table came from immunoSEQ multiplex PCR; TCRdb's copy has only in-frame clones and leaves some out. The data contain 60,000 to 95,000 clones, roughly 70% of them singletons. Sequencing input: peripheral blood. The source of these receptors is a human donor with acute or convalescent COVID-19. The donor label of this sample is uncertain. Both conserved end residues are part of each CDR3. A D gene is named only where the DNA matches it firmly. Size tells how often a clone was seen (once, few, many) or the class of an expanded clone, and some rows leave it out.

clone size	V gene	J gene	D gene	CDR3 protein	CDR3 DNA
NA	TRBV28	TRBJ1-5	NA	CASSRIPQGGGNQPQHF	TGTGCCAGCAGCAGAATCCCTCAGGGCGGTGGCAATCAGCCCCAGCATTTT
few	TRBV7-9	TRBJ1-1	NA	CASSFGTGLNTEAFF	TGTGCCAGCAGCTTCGGCACGGGGTTGAACACTGAAGCTTTCTTT
NA	TRBV25-1	TRBJ2-2	TRBD1	CASGEQGARTGELFF	TGTGCCAGCGGAGAACAGGGGGCGCGGACCGGGGAGCTGTTTTTT
once	TRBV6-5	TRBJ1-3	NA	CASRAEGGSGNTIYF	TGTGCCAGCAGAGCTGAGGGTGGCTCTGGAAACACCATATATTTT
few	TRBV9	TRBJ1-2	NA	CASSALLRRNYGYTF	TGTGCCAGCAGTGCCCTTCTACGGAGGAACTATGGCTACACCTTC
NA	TRBV5-8	TRBJ1-5	NA	CASSPRGGSNQPQHF	TGTGCCAGCAGCCCCCGCGGGGGTAGCAATCAGCCCCAGCATTTT
NA	TRBV5-1	TRBJ1-6	TRBD1	CASSSGQDYSPLHF	TGCGCCAGCAGCTCGGGACAGGATTATTCACCCCTCCACTTT
NA	TRBV7-3	TRBJ2-3	NA	CASSLRPSRGYAPDTQYF	TGTGCCAGCAGCTTAAGGCCGAGCAGGGGCTACGCACCAGATACGCAGTATTTT
NA	TRBV12-3/TRBV12-4	TRBJ1-1	NA	CASSFRGNTEAFF	TGTGCCAGCAGTTTTCGCGGGAACACTGAAGCTTTCTTT
NA	TRBV10-3	TRBJ2-6	TRBD1	CAISENRDRMYSGANVLTF	TGTGCCATCAGTGAGAACCGGGACAGGATGTACTCTGGGGCCAACGTCCTGACTTTC
few	TRBV9	TRBJ2-3	NA	CASTLGSESTDTQYF	TGTGCCAGCACCCTGGGGAGTGAAAGCACAGATACGCAGTATTTT
NA	TRBV14	TRBJ2-1	TRBD1	CASSWDRVLNEQFF	TGTGCCAGCAGCTGGGACAGGGTACTAAATGAGCAGTTCTTC
NA	TRBV4-1	TRBJ1-1	NA	CASSQDRAGAAFF	TGCGCCAGCAGCCAAGATCGCGCAGGGGCGGCTTTCTTT
NA	TRBV7-6	TRBJ2-7	TRBD2	CASSLGAGGSSYEQYF	TGTGCCAGCAGCTTGGGAGCGGGAGGGTCCTCCTACGAGCAGTACTTC
few	TRBV11-2	TRBJ1-4	NA	CASSSGQPNEKLFF	TGTGCCAGCAGCTCTGGACAGCCTAATGAAAAACTGTTTTTT
NA	TRBV5-1	TRBJ1-6	NA	CASSLAGPGAPLHF	TGCGCCAGCAGCTTGGCCGGACCGGGAGCACCCCTCCACTTT
NA	TRBV18	TRBJ2-7	NA	CASSQAIQAYEQYF	TGTGCCAGCTCACAGGCGATACAGGCTTACGAGCAGTACTTC
NA	TRBV28	TRBJ1-1	TRBD1	CASTVIDRGTEAFF	TGTGCCAGCACCGTCATCGACAGGGGCACTGAAGCTTTCTTT
NA	TRBV11-2	TRBJ2-1	TRBD1	CASSRDRVGSYNEQFF	TGTGCCAGCAGTCGAGACAGGGTCGGGTCCTACAATGAGCAGTTCTTC
NA	TRBV28	TRBJ2-2	TRBD2	CASRGTSIAGELFF	TGTGCCAGCAGGGGGACTAGTATCGCCGGGGAGCTGTTTTTT
NA	TRBV24-1	TRBJ2-1	NA	CATSDFVGGRNEQFF	TGTGCCACCAGTGATTTCGTTGGAGGGCGGAATGAGCAGTTCTTC
NA	TRBV6-4	TRBJ2-1	TRBD1	CASRSWNRGHEQFF	TGTGCCAGCCGATCGTGGAACAGGGGCCATGAGCAGTTCTTC
NA	TRBV5-1	TRBJ1-1	NA	CASSLRGWTTEAFF	TGCGCCAGCAGCTTACGGGGGTGGACCACTGAAGCTTTCTTT
few	TRBV29-1	TRBJ2-7	NA	CSVPDQPAWPGEQYF	TGCAGCGTTCCTGACCAGCCAGCGTGGCCTGGCGAGCAGTACTTC
NA	TRBV2	TRBJ1-5	NA	CASSEGARGGSNQPQHF	TGTGCCAGCAGTGAAGGGGCCAGGGGTGGAAGCAATCAGCCCCAGCATTTT